Included here is one T cell receptor beta chain sequence, with context. Its antigen remains unidentified. The source of the sample is a study of OX40 agonist ivuxolimab in advanced cancers. On the study more broadly: Ivuxolimab, which is an agonistic anti-OX40 (CD134) antibody, was administered to the patients.

Study-level results: Also present in some nonresponders was a low level of normalized T-cell clonal expansion. Blood T cells, both CD4+ and CD8+, expanded clonally by week 6 at 0.1 to 3.0 mg/kg.

The protocol was immunoSEQ multiplex PCR, while the TCRdb copy is restricted to in-frame clones and leaves out a portion. The sample yields approximately 81,000 clones, around nine tenths seen once. This CDR3 spans 15 amino acids. Germline V gene sequence: CDR1 SGHKS, CDR2 YYEKEE (reference sequence). V gave up 1 base and J gave up 1 base, with 11 bases separating them. This chain uses TRBV5-5 with TRBJ1-1, with no clear D. The sample in question was CD4+ or CD8+ T cells sorted from blood, obtained in a trial of the OX40 agonist ivuxolimab. The receptor's source is an adult with an advanced solid tumor such as melanoma, head and neck, liver or kidney cancer. The CDR3 DNA sequence: TGTGCCAGCAGCTTGATTCATTGGACGAACACTGAAGCTTTCTTT. Amino acid sequence: CASSLIHWTNTEAFF.